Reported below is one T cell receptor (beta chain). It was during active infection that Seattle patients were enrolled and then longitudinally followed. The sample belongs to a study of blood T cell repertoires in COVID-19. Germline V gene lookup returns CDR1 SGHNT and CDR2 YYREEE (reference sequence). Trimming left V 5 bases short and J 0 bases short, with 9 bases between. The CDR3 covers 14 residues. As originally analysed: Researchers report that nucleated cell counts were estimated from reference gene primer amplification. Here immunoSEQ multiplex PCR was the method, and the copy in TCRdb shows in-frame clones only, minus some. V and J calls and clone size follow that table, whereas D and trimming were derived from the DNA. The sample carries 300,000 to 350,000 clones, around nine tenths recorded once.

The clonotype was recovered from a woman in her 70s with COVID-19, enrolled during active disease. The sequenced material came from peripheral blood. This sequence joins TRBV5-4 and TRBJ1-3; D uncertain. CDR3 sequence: CASSFAGSGNTIYF. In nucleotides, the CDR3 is TGTGCCAGCAGTTTCGCCGGCTCTGGAAACACCATATATTTT.